This is a list of T cell receptor beta chains from one sample in a study of blood T cell repertoires in COVID-19. Here immunoSEQ multiplex PCR was the method, and the copy in TCRdb shows in-frame clones only, minus some. In the table there are around 99,000 clones, 84% of which are singletons. Source material: peripheral blood. The receptors were sampled from a human donor in a cohort sampled during active COVID-19. Each CDR3 is given with its conserved first and last residue. The order of the fields is V gene, D gene, J gene, clone size, CDR3 protein, CDR3 DNA. D genes are given only for firm matches. Size values are once, few and many counts, or a class for expanded clones, and some rows have none.

v_gene: TRBV28; d_gene: TRBD1; j_gene: TRBJ2-6; abundance: NA; CDR3aa: CASSLSGQGFLGANVLTF; CDR3nt: TGTGCCAGCAGTTTATCGGGACAGGGGTTTTTGGGGGCCAACGTCCTGACTTTC
v_gene: TRBV7-9; d_gene: TRBD1; j_gene: TRBJ2-4; abundance: once; CDR3aa: CASSSALTGGGNIQYF; CDR3nt: TGTGCCAGCAGCTCCGCGTTGACAGGGGGTGGAAACATTCAGTACTTC
v_gene: TRBV7-3; d_gene: NA; j_gene: TRBJ1-1; abundance: NA; CDR3aa: CASSFATNTEAFF; CDR3nt: TGTGCCAGCAGCTTCGCCACAAACACTGAAGCTTTCTTT
v_gene: TRBV11-2; d_gene: NA; j_gene: TRBJ2-5; abundance: NA; CDR3aa: CASSFSGEETQYF; CDR3nt: TGTGCCAGCAGCTTTAGCGGAGAAGAGACCCAGTACTTC
v_gene: TRBV19; d_gene: NA; j_gene: TRBJ1-1; abundance: NA; CDR3aa: CASSPYTGNTEAFF; CDR3nt: TGTGCCAGTAGTCCTTATACAGGGAACACTGAAGCTTTCTTT
v_gene: TRBV15; d_gene: NA; j_gene: TRBJ1-1; abundance: NA; CDR3aa: CATSREAGGAFF; CDR3nt: TGTGCCACCAGCAGAGAGGCGGGGGGAGCTTTCTTT
v_gene: TRBV6-1; d_gene: TRBD2; j_gene: TRBJ2-7; abundance: NA; CDR3aa: CASSVILAGASSYEQYF; CDR3nt: TGTGCCAGCAGTGTAATACTAGCGGGGGCAAGCTCCTACGAGCAGTACTTC
v_gene: TRBV2; d_gene: NA; j_gene: TRBJ1-5; abundance: many; CDR3aa: CASSDVGLYVYSNQPQHF; CDR3nt: TGTGCCAGCAGTGATGTGGGCCTATATGTCTATAGCAATCAGCCCCAGCATTTT
v_gene: TRBV5-1; d_gene: NA; j_gene: TRBJ1-1; abundance: NA; CDR3aa: CASSSSVMNTEAFF; CDR3nt: TGCGCCAGCAGCTCCTCGGTGATGAACACTGAAGCTTTCTTT
v_gene: TRBV3-1/TRBV3-2; d_gene: TRBD2; j_gene: TRBJ2-5; abundance: NA; CDR3aa: CASSQIAGDETQYF; CDR3nt: TGTGCCAGCAGCCAGATAGCGGGAGATGAGACCCAGTACTTC
v_gene: TRBV19; d_gene: TRBD2; j_gene: TRBJ2-1; abundance: NA; CDR3aa: CASSRILAGDIEQFF; CDR3nt: TGTGCCAGTAGTAGAATACTAGCGGGAGACATTGAGCAGTTCTTC
v_gene: TRBV5-4; d_gene: NA; j_gene: TRBJ1-4; abundance: NA; CDR3aa: CASSSRDISEKLFF; CDR3nt: TGTGCCAGCAGCTCCAGGGACATAAGTGAAAAACTGTTTTTT
v_gene: TRBV7-3; d_gene: TRBD1; j_gene: TRBJ2-1; abundance: NA; CDR3aa: CASSLMRTGGREQFF; CDR3nt: TGTGCCAGCAGCTTAATGAGGACAGGGGGCAGGGAGCAGTTCTTC
v_gene: TRBV14; d_gene: NA; j_gene: TRBJ2-3; abundance: NA; CDR3aa: CASSQEVRIARQYF; CDR3nt: TGTGCCAGCAGCCAAGAAGTAAGAATAGCCCGACAGTATTTT
v_gene: TRBV27; d_gene: NA; j_gene: TRBJ1-5; abundance: NA; CDR3aa: CASSVNGGNQPQHF; CDR3nt: TGTGCCAGCAGTGTTAACGGGGGCAATCAGCCCCAGCATTTT
v_gene: TRBV27; d_gene: TRBD1; j_gene: TRBJ2-1; abundance: NA; CDR3aa: CASSLTGFSYNEQFF; CDR3nt: TGTGCCAGCAGTTTGACAGGGTTCTCCTACAATGAGCAGTTCTTC
v_gene: TRBV7-2; d_gene: TRBD2; j_gene: TRBJ2-7; abundance: NA; CDR3aa: CASSPRLAGKDEQYF; CDR3nt: TGTGCCAGCAGCCCCCGACTAGCGGGGAAAGACGAGCAGTACTTC
v_gene: TRBV7-2; d_gene: TRBD2; j_gene: TRBJ2-5; abundance: NA; CDR3aa: CASSQGLAGVGETQYF; CDR3nt: TGTGCCAGCAGCCAGGGACTAGCGGGAGTCGGAGAGACCCAGTACTTC
v_gene: TRBV28; d_gene: NA; j_gene: TRBJ2-6; abundance: NA; CDR3aa: CASSLSGANVLTF; CDR3nt: TGTGCCAGCAGCCTAAGTGGGGCCAACGTCCTGACTTTC
v_gene: TRBV18; d_gene: NA; j_gene: TRBJ1-2; abundance: NA; CDR3aa: CASSPEGQAYGYTF; CDR3nt: TGTGCCAGCTCTCCCGAAGGACAAGCGTACGGCTACACCTTC
v_gene: TRBV3-1/TRBV3-2; d_gene: NA; j_gene: TRBJ1-2; abundance: once; CDR3aa: CASSHLSGVGGYTF; CDR3nt: TGTGCCAGCAGCCACCTTAGCGGGGTTGGAGGCTACACCTTC
v_gene: TRBV10-1; d_gene: TRBD1; j_gene: TRBJ2-7; abundance: NA; CDR3aa: CASSESRGTGYDEQYF; CDR3nt: TGCGCCAGCAGTGAGTCGAGGGGGACAGGGTATGACGAGCAGTACTTC
v_gene: TRBV3-1/TRBV3-2; d_gene: NA; j_gene: TRBJ1-2; abundance: NA; CDR3aa: CASSQGGTGGNYGYTF; CDR3nt: TGTGCCAGCAGCCAAGGAGGGACCGGGGGTAACTATGGCTACACCTTC
v_gene: TRBV6-2/TRBV6-3; d_gene: TRBD1; j_gene: TRBJ2-6; abundance: once; CDR3aa: CASSPFRDRVSGANVLTF; CDR3nt: TGTGCCAGCAGCCCTTTCCGAGACAGGGTATCTGGGGCCAACGTCCTGACTTTC
v_gene: TRBV9; d_gene: TRBD1; j_gene: TRBJ2-2; abundance: NA; CDR3aa: CASSPGAGGVTGELFF; CDR3nt: TGTGCCAGCAGCCCTGGGGCAGGGGGCGTCACCGGGGAGCTGTTTTTT
v_gene: TRBV7-3; d_gene: TRBD1; j_gene: TRBJ2-6; abundance: NA; CDR3aa: CASSSPGGTGGFPGANVLTF; CDR3nt: TGTGCCAGCAGCTCCCCCGGTGGGACAGGGGGCTTTCCTGGGGCCAACGTCCTGACTTTC
v_gene: TRBV30; d_gene: TRBD2; j_gene: TRBJ2-7; abundance: NA; CDR3aa: CACSGNYEQYF; CDR3nt: TGTGCCTGTAGCGGGAACTACGAGCAGTACTTC
v_gene: TRBV7-9; d_gene: NA; j_gene: TRBJ2-7; abundance: NA; CDR3aa: CASSPLRGYYEQYF; CDR3nt: TGTGCCAGCAGTCCTCTTCGGGGGTACTACGAGCAGTACTTC
v_gene: TRBV28; d_gene: TRBD1; j_gene: TRBJ1-2; abundance: NA; CDR3aa: CASSLYGQGFSYGYTF; CDR3nt: TGTGCCAGCAGTTTGTACGGACAGGGCTTTTCTTATGGCTACACCTTC
v_gene: TRBV18; d_gene: NA; j_gene: TRBJ1-1; abundance: few; CDR3aa: CASSDTGLGTEAFF; CDR3nt: TGTGCCAGCTCAGACACGGGGTTGGGGACTGAAGCTTTCTTT
v_gene: TRBV6-5; d_gene: NA; j_gene: TRBJ1-6; abundance: NA; CDR3aa: CASSSQGNSPLHF; CDR3nt: TGTGCCAGCAGTTCCCAGGGGAATTCACCCCTCCACTTT
v_gene: TRBV5-5; d_gene: TRBD2; j_gene: TRBJ2-7; abundance: once; CDR3aa: CASSGTGLALGYEQYF; CDR3nt: TGTGCCAGCAGCGGCACCGGACTAGCGTTAGGGTACGAGCAGTACTTC
v_gene: TRBV2; d_gene: TRBD1; j_gene: TRBJ1-4; abundance: NA; CDR3aa: CASRTNRGTNEKLFF; CDR3nt: TGTGCCAGCAGGACGAACAGGGGGACTAATGAAAAACTGTTTTTT
v_gene: TRBV7-8; d_gene: NA; j_gene: TRBJ2-3; abundance: NA; CDR3aa: CASSPGVNLVSDTQYF; CDR3nt: TGTGCCAGCAGCCCAGGGGTGAACTTGGTGTCAGATACGCAGTATTTT
v_gene: TRBV5-5; d_gene: NA; j_gene: TRBJ1-5; abundance: NA; CDR3aa: CASSSDTIQPQHF; CDR3nt: TGTGCCAGCAGCTCGGACACTATCCAGCCCCAGCATTTT
v_gene: TRBV5-1; d_gene: NA; j_gene: TRBJ2-7; abundance: NA; CDR3aa: CASSLAAGSSYEQYF; CDR3nt: TGCGCCAGCAGCTTGGCGGCGGGGAGCTCCTACGAGCAGTACTTC
v_gene: TRBV10-1; d_gene: TRBD2; j_gene: TRBJ2-1; abundance: NA; CDR3aa: CASSVVGLAGRGGPDEQFF; CDR3nt: TGCGCCAGCTCGGTGGTGGGACTAGCGGGAAGAGGGGGTCCAGATGAGCAGTTCTTC
v_gene: TRBV6-6; d_gene: NA; j_gene: TRBJ1-2; abundance: NA; CDR3aa: CASTSLAPNYGYTF; CDR3nt: TGTGCCAGCACCTCGCTGGCTCCTAACTATGGCTACACCTTC
v_gene: TRBV6-1; d_gene: TRBD2; j_gene: TRBJ2-5; abundance: NA; CDR3aa: CASSGGRALGEETQYF; CDR3nt: TGTGCCAGCAGTGGTGGGAGGGCATTGGGGGAAGAGACCCAGTACTTC
v_gene: TRBV12-3/TRBV12-4; d_gene: NA; j_gene: TRBJ1-1; abundance: NA; CDR3aa: CASSPYTEAFF; CDR3nt: TGTGCCAGCAGTCCTTACACTGAAGCTTTCTTT
v_gene: TRBV7-2; d_gene: TRBD2; j_gene: TRBJ2-1; abundance: once; CDR3aa: CASSLAAGDGYNEQFF; CDR3nt: TGTGCCAGCAGCTTAGCAGCGGGAGACGGGTACAATGAGCAGTTCTTC
v_gene: TRBV7-9; d_gene: TRBD1; j_gene: TRBJ2-5; abundance: NA; CDR3aa: CASSHWTGGGETQYF; CDR3nt: TGTGCCAGCAGCCATTGGACAGGGGGAGGGGAGACCCAGTACTTC
v_gene: TRBV2; d_gene: TRBD2; j_gene: TRBJ2-5; abundance: NA; CDR3aa: CASSEMPGGFYGEETQYF; CDR3nt: TGTGCCAGCAGTGAAATGCCGGGGGGGTTCTATGGGGAAGAGACCCAGTACTTC
v_gene: TRBV7-7; d_gene: TRBD1; j_gene: TRBJ2-2; abundance: NA; CDR3aa: CASSAGTALWTGELFF; CDR3nt: TGTGCTAGCAGCGCCGGGACAGCTTTGTGGACCGGGGAGCTGTTTTTT
v_gene: TRBV5-4; d_gene: TRBD1; j_gene: TRBJ1-1; abundance: once; CDR3aa: CASSLQGTGGAFF; CDR3nt: TGTGCCAGCAGTTTACAGGGGACAGGGGGAGCTTTCTTT
v_gene: TRBV3-1/TRBV3-2; d_gene: TRBD1; j_gene: TRBJ1-3; abundance: NA; CDR3aa: CASSRQGFNTHGNTIYF; CDR3nt: TGTGCCAGCAGCCGACAGGGATTCAATACACATGGAAACACCATATATTTT
v_gene: TRBV6-2/TRBV6-3; d_gene: TRBD1; j_gene: TRBJ1-5; abundance: NA; CDR3aa: CASSYSTGGSFGQPQHF; CDR3nt: TGTGCCAGCAGTTACTCGACAGGGGGATCTTTCGGTCAGCCCCAGCATTTT
v_gene: TRBV6-6; d_gene: NA; j_gene: TRBJ2-6; abundance: NA; CDR3aa: CASSRPGVPTLSGANVLTF; CDR3nt: TGTGCCAGCAGCCGACCCGGGGTCCCCACCCTCTCTGGGGCCAACGTCCTGACTTTC
v_gene: TRBV6-2/TRBV6-3; d_gene: TRBD1; j_gene: TRBJ1-5; abundance: once; CDR3aa: CASSPLTGGWQPQHF; CDR3nt: TGTGCCAGCAGCCCCCTTACAGGGGGCTGGCAGCCCCAGCATTTT
v_gene: TRBV27; d_gene: NA; j_gene: TRBJ2-5; abundance: NA; CDR3aa: CASTSFGGETQYF; CDR3nt: TGTGCCAGCACCTCGTTTGGAGGGGAGACCCAGTACTTC
v_gene: TRBV7-2; d_gene: TRBD1; j_gene: TRBJ2-6; abundance: NA; CDR3aa: CASRSGTGLLSGANVLTF; CDR3nt: TGTGCCAGCAGGTCCGGGACAGGCCTCCTCTCTGGGGCCAACGTCCTGACTTTC
v_gene: TRBV9; d_gene: TRBD1; j_gene: TRBJ2-1; abundance: NA; CDR3aa: CASSVAGTEYNEQFF; CDR3nt: TGTGCCAGCAGCGTAGCCGGGACAGAGTACAATGAGCAGTTCTTC
v_gene: TRBV5-5; d_gene: TRBD1; j_gene: TRBJ1-2; abundance: few; CDR3aa: CASSLGTGGLYGYTF; CDR3nt: TGTGCCAGCAGCTTGGGGACAGGGGGCTTATATGGCTACACCTTC